This T cell receptor beta chain was sequenced for a study of blood T cells in healthy people across ages. Notes on this clonotype: Its antigen is as yet unknown. This may stem from a read error, because a much larger clone lies one nucleotide away.

Through a sample-barcoded 5' primer and a J-beta primer mix, a second PCR was run for roughly 6 to 11 cycles. MiXCR was run by TCRdb on the 5' RACE reads, yielding one entry per CDR3 protein. This sample has almost 800,000 distinct CDR3 sequences; nearly 60% occur once, and the top ten carry about 20%. Russia was home to the donors, healthy Caucasian individuals aged roughly 6 to 90. Ten milliliters of peripheral blood were drawn from each donor. Study observations and caveats: Without sorted subsets, naive and antigen-experienced compartments could not be conclusively compared. Researchers judged that diversity estimates from one million T cells fell short of true values.

The clonotype comes from a man aged 30 to 39 in good health. The sequencing input was blood.

In DNA form, the CDR3 reads TGCAGTGCGGAGGGCGGGACTCAAACAAATGAGCAGTACTTC. It translates to CSAEGGTQTNEQYF. This sequence joins TRBV20-1 and TRBJ2-7; tentatively, D is TRBD2 (6 bases). V was pared by 6 bases and J by 7 bases, with 22 bases between. In germline, CDR1 is DFQATT, CDR2 SNEGSKA (reference sequence). There are 14 residues in the CDR3.